The rows below give T cell receptor beta chains drawn from one sample of a study of human thymus T cells. Clones were sequenced by immunoSEQ multiplex PCR, and TCRdb holds only the in-frame ones, with some missing. The data show about 78,000 clones, around 96% seen once. The specimen was thymus tissue. Every receptor here comes from a boy under two years old with a congenital heart defect but otherwise immunologically healthy. Both conserved end residues are part of each CDR3. Each record gives: clone size, V gene, J gene, D gene, CDR3 protein, CDR3 DNA. D genes are given only for firm matches. Size tells how often a clone was seen (once, few, many) or the class of an expanded clone, and some rows leave it out.

size: .
V: TRBV14
J: TRBJ1-4
D: .
CDR3: CASSQEIGWNEKLFF
DNA: TGTGCCAGCAGCCAAGAGATAGGGTGGAATGAAAAACTGTTTTTT

size: .
V: TRBV25-1
J: TRBJ1-2
D: .
CDR3: CASSEIGDPAFNYGYTF
DNA: TGTGCCAGCAGTGAAATAGGGGACCCAGCTTTTAACTATGGCTACACCTTC

size: .
V: TRBV6-1
J: TRBJ2-5
D: TRBD1
CDR3: CASWDRGQGTQYF
DNA: TGTGCCAGCTGGGACAGGGGGCAGGGGACCCAGTACTTC

size: .
V: TRBV6-6
J: TRBJ1-1
D: .
CDR3: CASSLLGGSAEAFF
DNA: TGTGCCAGCAGCCTACTCGGAGGGAGTGCTGAAGCTTTCTTT

size: .
V: TRBV7-9
J: TRBJ1-1
D: .
CDR3: CASSCFQRGPEAFF
DNA: TGTGCCAGCAGCTGTTTCCAGCGGGGCCCTGAAGCTTTCTTT

size: .
V: TRBV12-5
J: TRBJ2-6
D: TRBD1
CDR3: CASGLEKRTGVANVLTF
DNA: TGTGCTAGTGGTTTGGAAAAAAGGACAGGGGTGGCCAACGTCCTGACTTTC

size: .
V: TRBV28
J: TRBJ1-2
D: .
CDR3: CASSYAYEKDYGYTF
DNA: TGTGCCAGCAGTTATGCTTACGAGAAAGACTATGGCTACACCTTC

size: once
V: TRBV6-5
J: TRBJ2-5
D: .
CDR3: CASSYSGSLPETQYF
DNA: TGTGCCAGCAGTTACTCAGGTTCCCTGCCAGAGACCCAGTACTTC

size: .
V: TRBV6-4
J: TRBJ2-1
D: TRBD2
CDR3: CASSDSNLLAGDNEQFF
DNA: TGTGCCAGCAGTGACTCGAATCTCCTAGCGGGAGACAATGAGCAGTTCTTC

size: .
V: TRBV18
J: TRBJ1-2
D: .
CDR3: CASSEGHPNYGYTF
DNA: TGTGCCAGCTCAGAGGGACACCCCAACTATGGCTACACCTTC

size: .
V: TRBV27
J: TRBJ1-2
D: .
CDR3: CASSLHGVGGCKRGYGYTF
DNA: TGTGCCAGCAGTTTACACGGAGTAGGGGGTTGTAAGAGGGGCTATGGCTACACCTTC

size: .
V: TRBV2
J: TRBJ1-2
D: TRBD1
CDR3: CASSEPGQYYGYTF
DNA: TGTGCCAGCAGCGAGCCGGGACAGTACTATGGCTACACCTTC

size: .
V: TRBV6-5
J: TRBJ1-6
D: TRBD1
CDR3: CASGNSRDRDSPLHF
DNA: TGTGCCAGCGGGAATTCCCGGGACAGGGATTCACCCCTCCACTTT

size: .
V: TRBV6-6
J: TRBJ1-2
D: .
CDR3: CASRLTGNYGYTF
DNA: TGTGCCAGCAGGCTCACAGGGAACTATGGCTACACCTTC

size: .
V: TRBV6-1
J: TRBJ2-7
D: TRBD2
CDR3: CASSDGLAAYEQYF
DNA: TGTGCCAGCAGTGACGGACTAGCGGCCTACGAGCAGTACTTC

size: .
V: TRBV7-2
J: TRBJ1-1
D: TRBD1
CDR3: CASSYGQGANTEAFF
DNA: TGTGCCAGCAGCTACGGACAGGGGGCTAACACTGAAGCTTTCTTT

size: .
V: TRBV19
J: TRBJ1-5
D: .
CDR3: CASSIEGRSNQPQHF
DNA: TGTGCCAGTAGTATCGAGGGCCGTAGCAATCAGCCCCAGCATTTT

size: .
V: TRBV7-9
J: TRBJ2-5
D: TRBD1
CDR3: CASSLRQGRWETQYF
DNA: TGTGCCAGCAGCTTAAGACAGGGAAGGTGGGAGACCCAGTACTTC

size: .
V: TRBV5-6
J: TRBJ2-2
D: .
CDR3: CASSPTSTGELFF
DNA: TGTGCCAGCAGCCCGACGAGCACCGGGGAGCTGTTTTTT

size: .
V: TRBV14
J: TRBJ2-3
D: .
CDR3: CASSPTDSLHQDTQYF
DNA: TGTGCCAGCAGCCCGACCGACTCCCTTCACCAAGATACGCAGTATTTT

size: .
V: TRBV5-6
J: TRBJ2-3
D: TRBD2
CDR3: CASSLTPRREEWTDTQYF
DNA: TGTGCCAGCAGCTTGACCCCCCGGCGGGAGGAGTGGACAGATACGCAGTATTTT

size: .
V: TRBV5-1
J: TRBJ2-5
D: .
CDR3: CASSPRLVPSTETQYF
DNA: TGCGCCAGCAGCCCAAGACTGGTACCATCTACAGAGACCCAGTACTTC

size: .
V: TRBV28
J: TRBJ1-1
D: TRBD1
CDR3: CASTCIRDREGNTEAFF
DNA: TGTGCCAGCACCTGTATCCGGGACAGGGAGGGGAACACTGAAGCTTTCTTT

size: .
V: TRBV11-2
J: TRBJ1-3
D: TRBD1
CDR3: CASSRGQISGNTIYF
DNA: TGTGCCAGCAGCCGGGGACAGATCTCTGGAAACACCATATATTTT

size: .
V: TRBV5-1
J: TRBJ1-2
D: TRBD1
CDR3: CASSPIPTGAFKFYGYTF
DNA: TGCGCCAGCAGCCCTATTCCGACAGGGGCATTTAAATTCTATGGCTACACCTTC

size: .
V: TRBV7-3
J: TRBJ2-1
D: TRBD2
CDR3: CASSLHGGIPGLAGAAHNEQFF
DNA: TGTGCCAGCAGCTTACACGGCGGGATACCGGGACTAGCGGGGGCCGCGCACAATGAGCAGTTCTTC

size: .
V: TRBV5-4
J: TRBJ1-1
D: .
CDR3: CAIHGEGGENTEAFF
DNA: TGTGCCATTCATGGAGAGGGGGGGGAGAACACTGAAGCTTTCTTT

size: .
V: TRBV12-5
J: TRBJ1-1
D: .
CDR3: CASGPPRLGAGDTEAFF
DNA: TGTGCTAGTGGTCCCCCCAGGTTGGGGGCGGGTGACACTGAAGCTTTCTTT

size: .
V: TRBV27
J: TRBJ2-1
D: TRBD2
CDR3: CASSRGTSGKVEQFF
DNA: TGTGCCAGCAGTCGGGGGACTAGCGGGAAAGTTGAGCAGTTCTTC

size: .
V: TRBV5-8
J: TRBJ2-7
D: TRBD1
CDR3: CASHPPGTGVGEQYF
DNA: TGTGCCAGCCATCCACCCGGGACAGGGGTTGGCGAGCAGTACTTC

size: .
V: TRBV7-8
J: TRBJ1-1
D: TRBD1
CDR3: CASSLARDRVGRGNTEAFF
DNA: TGTGCCAGCAGCTTAGCCCGGGACAGGGTAGGGAGAGGGAACACTGAAGCTTTCTTT

size: .
V: TRBV5-1
J: TRBJ2-5
D: TRBD1
CDR3: CASSLVGTGTEETQYF
DNA: TGCGCCAGCAGCTTGGTTGGGACAGGGACGGAGGAGACCCAGTACTTC

size: .
V: TRBV29-1
J: TRBJ2-7
D: TRBD2
CDR3: CSVGGGRSYEQYF
DNA: TGCAGCGTTGGGGGAGGGAGGTCCTACGAGCAGTACTTC

size: .
V: TRBV4-1
J: TRBJ1-1
D: .
CDR3: CASSQDRQGDNTEAFF
DNA: TGCGCCAGCAGCCAAGATCGGCAAGGGGATAACACTGAAGCTTTCTTT

size: .
V: TRBV25-1
J: TRBJ2-7
D: TRBD2
CDR3: CASSDGLMREGVQYF
DNA: TGTGCCAGCAGTGACGGGCTCATGCGGGAGGGAGTGCAGTACTTC

size: once
V: TRBV30
J: TRBJ1-3
D: .
CDR3: CAWSVWEDGNTIYF
DNA: TGTGCCTGGAGTGTATGGGAGGATGGAAACACCATATATTTT

size: .
V: TRBV5-4
J: TRBJ1-6
D: .
CDR3: CASSLTAGIHIYNSPLHF
DNA: TGTGCCAGCAGCTTGACAGCCGGTATCCATATTTATAATTCACCCCTCCACTTT

size: once
V: TRBV5-6
J: TRBJ1-2
D: .
CDR3: CASSTHDSSFEHGYTF
DNA: TGTGCCAGCAGCACTCACGACAGCTCATTCGAGCATGGCTACACCTTC

size: once
V: TRBV20-1
J: TRBJ2-5
D: .
CDR3: CSARRWETQYF
DNA: TGCAGTGCTAGAAGATGGGAGACCCAGTACTTC

size: .
V: TRBV19
J: TRBJ1-1
D: .
CDR3: CASSTLENRGENTEAFF
DNA: TGTGCCAGTAGTACTCTAGAGAACCGGGGGGAGAACACTGAAGCTTTCTTT

size: .
V: TRBV6-5
J: TRBJ1-2
D: .
CDR3: CASSYSRCGYGYTF
DNA: TGTGCCAGCAGTTACTCGCGGTGCGGGTATGGCTACACCTTC

size: .
V: TRBV9
J: TRBJ2-6
D: .
CDR3: CASSVEGRTPDSGANVLTF
DNA: TGTGCCAGCAGCGTAGAAGGGAGGACACCTGACTCTGGGGCCAACGTCCTGACTTTC

size: .
V: TRBV25-1
J: TRBJ1-1
D: TRBD1
CDR3: CASSARQGAQKHTEAFF
DNA: TGTGCCAGCAGTGCTAGACAGGGGGCACAAAAACACACTGAAGCTTTCTTT

size: .
V: TRBV4-3
J: TRBJ2-7
D: TRBD2
CDR3: CASSQGPLSGDYEQYF
DNA: TGCGCCAGCAGCCAAGGTCCGCTCAGCGGGGACTACGAGCAGTACTTC